These T cell receptor beta chains were read from a single sample in a study of CD8 T cells in ankylosing spondylitis. TCRdb itself ran the 5' RACE reads through MiXCR, one entry per CDR3 protein. Here the sample spans about 250,000 distinct CDR3 sequences, 10% to 13% being singletons. Sequencing was performed on blood, either unsorted or a sorted T cell fraction (not recorded which). These receptors were collected from a male donor with ankylosing spondylitis or in good health (not recorded which). The CDR3 runs from the conserved cysteine through the conserved F or W. The D gene is left open where the match is weak. Clone size, where shown, is once, few, many, or a class for clones that have expanded.

abundance	d_gene	len	v_gene	j_gene	CDR3nt	CDR3aa
.	TRBD1	14	TRBV9	TRBJ1-3	TGTGCCAGCAGCATGGGACAGGCTGGAAACACCATATATTTT	CASSMGQAGNTIYF
many	.	16	TRBV3-1	TRBJ2-1	TGTGCCAGCAGCCGTCGACAGGGAGGAAGATACAATGAGCAGTTCTTC	CASSRRQGGRYNEQFF
many	.	15	TRBV6-1	TRBJ1-2	TGTGCCAGCAGTGAACCGGGGGGCCCGGGCTATGGCTACACCTTC	CASSEPGGPGYGYTF
many	.	15	TRBV2	TRBJ2-2	TGTGCCAGCACAGATGTGGCGGGACCGAACGGGGAGCTGTTTTTT	CASTDVAGPNGELFF
few	.	15	TRBV18	TRBJ2-5	TGTGCCAGCTCACCGGGTTTGAGAGATGAAGAGACCCAGTACTTC	CASSPGLRDEETQYF
many	.	14	TRBV6-1	TRBJ2-3	TGTGCCAGCAGCCCCCCGGCGGGCACAGATACGCAGTATTTT	CASSPPAGTDTQYF
.	TRBD2	16	TRBV3-1	TRBJ2-1	TGTGCCAGCAGCCAACCGTTAACGGGACTAGCAAATGAGCAGTTCTTC	CASSQPLTGLANEQFF
many	.	11	TRBV29-1	TRBJ2-7	TGCAGCGTTGGAGGGGCCAACGAGCAGTACTTC	CSVGGANEQYF
many	TRBD1	17	TRBV20-1	TRBJ2-5	TGCAGTGCTAGACTTCGAGGGGACAGGGACTTTCGAGAGACCCAGTACTTC	CSARLRGDRDFRETQYF
few	.	14	TRBV7-2	TRBJ2-2	TGTGCCAGCAGCCTATCAGGGGTGACCGGGGAGCTGTTTTTT	CASSLSGVTGELFF
many	TRBD1	12	TRBV12-3/TRBV12-4	TRBJ1-5	TGTGCCAGCAGTGACAGGGTTCAGCCCCAGCATTTT	CASSDRVQPQHF
.	TRBD2	16	TRBV7-9	TRBJ2-7	TGTGCCAGCAGCTCCCTCGTAGCGGGACCATTCGACGAGCAGTACTTC	CASSSLVAGPFDEQYF
few	.	11	TRBV30	TRBJ1-1	TGTGCCTGGAGACGGGAGGCTGAAGCTTTCTTT	CAWRREAEAFF
many	.	15	TRBV20-1	TRBJ1-5	TGCAGTGCTAGAGAAACAGATTATAGCAATCAGCCCCAGCATTTT	CSARETDYSNQPQHF
.	TRBD2	13	TRBV4-2	TRBJ2-7	TGTGTCAGCAGCCAAGCCCCGGGACTAGTCACGTACTTC	CVSSQAPGLVTYF
many	.	14	TRBV12-3/TRBV12-4	TRBJ2-2	TGTGCCAGCAGTCCCCGCGGTAACACCGGGGAGCTGTTTTTT	CASSPRGNTGELFF
many	.	13	TRBV20-1	TRBJ2-7	TGCAGTGCTAGAGTTCGGGTTAACTACGAGCAGTACTTC	CSARVRVNYEQYF
many	.	16	TRBV5-1	TRBJ2-3	TGCGCCAGCAGCTTGTCCCCAGGGGTAAGCACAGATACGCAGTATTTT	CASSLSPGVSTDTQYF
many	TRBD2	19	TRBV12-3/TRBV12-4	TRBJ2-4	TGTGCCAGCAGTTTGGTTCTAGCGGGGGGAGGATTGGCCAAAAACATTCAGTACTTC	CASSLVLAGGGLAKNIQYF
.	.	13	TRBV7-2	TRBJ1-2	TGTGCCAGCAGCCGAGGCACGACCTATAGCTACACCTTC	CASSRGTTYSYTF
many	.	18	TRBV6-1	TRBJ2-3	TGTGCCAGCCTTTTAGGACCCCGGGAGTCGATCGGCACAGATACGCAGTATTTT	CASLLGPRESIGTDTQYF
many	TRBD1	12	TRBV20-1	TRBJ1-2	TGCAGTGGCTTCGGGACAGCCCATGGCTACACCTTC	CSGFGTAHGYTF
many	TRBD2	17	TRBV20-1	TRBJ2-1	TGCTGTGCTAGAGATAGGGCGCTAGCGGGCCGAGGCGATGAGCAGTTCTTC	CCARDRALAGRGDEQFF
few	.	15	TRBV7-9	TRBJ2-1	TGTGCCAGCAGCTTATTATTAACCGCCTACAATGAGCAGTTCTTC	CASSLLLTAYNEQFF
many	.	15	TRBV9	TRBJ1-4	TGTGCCAGCAGCGTAGGGTCCCTCGGTCGGGAAAAACTGTTTTTT	CASSVGSLGREKLFF
many	TRBD2	17	TRBV24-1	TRBJ2-1	TGTGCCACCAGTGATCTCCCCCCGGGACTAAAATGCAATGAGCAGTTCTTC	CATSDLPPGLKCNEQFF
many	.	12	TRBV7-2	TRBJ2-1	TGTGCCAGCAGCTTATACTACAATGAGCAGTTCTTC	CASSLYYNEQFF
few	.	14	TRBV5-5	TRBJ1-6	TGTGCCAGCAGCTTTCGAGGGGACAATTCACCCCTCCACTTT	CASSFRGDNSPLHF
many	TRBD2	15	TRBV12-3/TRBV12-4	TRBJ2-1	TGTGCCAGCAGGGGGGGAGGGAAGGTTTTTGATGAGCAGTTCTTC	CASRGGGKVFDEQFF
.	TRBD2	16	TRBV6-1	TRBJ2-1	TGTGCCAGCAGTGAAGCGTTTCGGGGGGGCTTCGATGAGCAGTTCTTC	CASSEAFRGGFDEQFF
many	.	13	TRBV5-1	TRBJ1-2	TGCGCCAGCAGCTTGGCACAGAACTATGGCTACACCTTC	CASSLAQNYGYTF